This T cell receptor (beta chain) was observed in a study of human thymus T cells. The study's findings and limits: Thymic and blood repertoires appeared to show biased V and J gene usage.

Germline V CDR1 and CDR2: SGHDT, YYEEEE. This CDR3 has 14 residues. Trimming removed 3 bases from V and 4 bases from J, with 13 bases in between. Among the donors, all were healthy Finnish infants having corrective surgery for congenital heart defects. A roughly 0.45-1 mL peripheral blood aliquot was taken intraoperatively from four of eight donors. Blood DNA came from all available leukocytes, not a fixed cell number. Comment on this clone: Its antigen is still unknown.

Produced via immunoSEQ multiplex PCR; TCRdb's table is partial and in-frame only. In the table there are some 44,000 clones, 95% of which are singletons. The origin of this receptor is a girl under three years old with a congenital heart defect but otherwise immunologically healthy. V usage is TRBV5-6 and J usage is TRBJ1-2; perhaps TRBD1 as D (6 bases). The sample was blood. The CDR3 region is CASSCGGKSYGYTF. CDR3 nucleotides: TGTGCCAGCAGCTGTGGGGGCAAAAGCTATGGCTACACCTTC.